What follows are 18 T cell receptor beta chains derived from one specimen sequenced in a study of shared clonotypes between healthy human individuals. Only in-frame clones appear in the TCRdb table, and some are missing; sequencing was by immunoSEQ multiplex PCR. The sample includes some 2,100,000 clones, 93% of them seen just once. CD45RO-negative cells were positively selected for CCR7, leaving out terminally differentiated effector memory CD45RA+ cells. The sequencing input was naive CD8+ T cells from PBMCs. The source of these receptors is a man aged 18 to 30 in good health. Some clones in this sample may be carry-over from other donors' samples.

The rearrangement links TRBV2 to TRBJ2-1, with 7 bases lining up with TRBD1. Germline V lookup: CDR1 SNHLY, CDR2 FYNNEI. The length of the CDR3 is 16 residues. With V trimmed by 6 bases and J by 1 base, 9 bases remained unmatched. CDR3 nucleotide sequence: TGTGCCAGCAGACACCGGACAGGCGATTCCTACAATGAGCAGTTCTTC. Its protein is CASRHRTGDSYNEQFF.

V gene TRBV27 combines with J gene TRBJ1-1, with a possible D match to TRBD1 (6 bases). The germline V gene encodes CDR1 MNHEY and CDR2 SMNVEV (reference sequence). V lost 4 bases, J lost 5 bases, and 20 bases lay in between. There are 16 residues in the CDR3. The CDR3 loop is CASSSLSGGLWTEAFF. The CDR3 nucleotides are TGTGCCAGCAGTTCCCTCTCCGGGGGCTTATGGACTGAAGCTTTCTTT.

Regarding this clone: This CDR3 is also generated by other DNA sequences in the sample. CDR3 in amino acids: CAISESAYEQYF. The CDR3, as DNA: TGTGCCATCAGTGAGTCGGCCTACGAGCAGTACTTC. The chain carries TRBV10-3 and TRBJ2-7; D uncertain. Trimming removed 0 bases from V and 2 bases from J, with 2 bases in between. Germline loops: CDR1 ENHRY, CDR2 SYGVKD. The length of the CDR3 is 12 residues.

This rearrangement joins TRBV4-3 to TRBJ2-7, with 9 positions matching TRBD1. With 5 bases clipped from V and 0 bases from J, the junction kept 5 bases outside the gene matches. Germline V gives CDR1 LGHNA, CDR2 YSLEER. The CDR3 sequence is 15 residues long. CDR3 DNA sequence: TGCGCCAGCAGCTGGGGACAGGGTAGCTCCTACGAGCAGTACTTC. It translates to CASSWGQGSSYEQYF.

The gene calls are TRBV30 and TRBJ1-1; D call uncertain. V was cut by 1 base and J by 5 bases, with 14 bases left in between. The germline CDR1 and CDR2 sequences are GTSNPN and SVGIG (reference sequence). The CDR3 has 14 residues. In DNA form, the CDR3 reads TGTGCCTGGAGTGGGACTGCGTCGTATACTGAAGCTTTCTTT. Protein: CAWSGTASYTEAFF.

This chain uses TRBV5-8 with TRBJ1-1, with 7 bases matching TRBD1. After removal of 1 base from V and 5 bases from J, the junction contained 5 bases not matched to a gene. This CDR3 has 14 amino acids. The germline gives CDR1 SGHTS, CDR2 YDEGEE. The CDR3 here is CASSLTGAATEAFF. The CDR3 DNA reads as TGTGCCAGCAGCTTGACAGGGGCCGCGACTGAAGCTTTCTTT.

This sequence joins TRBV13 and TRBJ2-2; D unresolved. The CDR3 runs 13 residues. The V gene lost 5 bases and the J gene lost 2 bases, with 6 bases spanning the gap. Germline-derived CDR1 and CDR2 are PRHDT and FYEKMQ (reference sequence). The CDR3 sequence is CASSDRNTGELFF. Written as DNA, the CDR3 is TGTGCCAGCAGCGACCGAAACACCGGGGAGCTGTTTTTT.

V usage is TRBV6-6 and J usage is TRBJ2-5, with 8 nucleotides matching TRBD1. The junction had 7 bases not matched to a gene; V was cut back by 2 bases and J by 5 bases. The CDR3 has 15 residues. Looked up from germline, CDR1 is MNHNY and CDR2 is SVGAGI (reference sequence). The CDR3 DNA reads as TGTGCCAGCAGTTACATCCAGGGGGCGCGGGAGACCCAGTACTTC. Translating it yields CASSYIQGARETQYF.

The V gene is TRBV10-3, the J gene TRBJ1-2; 7 positions agree with TRBD1. CDR3 length: 18 residues. V lost 2 bases and J lost 4; bases outside the gene matches: 16. Germline CDR1 ENHRY, CDR2 SYGVKD. CDR3 loop: CAISEARTGALVGYGYTF. The DNA of the CDR3 is TGTGCCATCAGTGAGGCAAGGACAGGTGCGTTAGTAGGCTATGGCTACACCTTC.

This clone showed up just once. The chain combines TRBV27 with TRBJ1-3, with D possibly being TRBD1 (5 bases). Germline CDR1 reads MNHEY; CDR2 reads SMNVEV (reference sequence). This CDR3 is built from 17 residues. V gave up 1 base and J gave up 0 bases, with 13 bases separating them. This CDR3 reads CASSLYPHRSSGNTIYF. Here the CDR3 DNA reads TGTGCCAGCAGTTTATACCCTCACAGGAGCTCTGGAAACACCATATATTTT.

The chain has TRBV7-8 and TRBJ2-1; D is possibly TRBD2 (6 bases). This CDR3 spans 17 amino acids. Germline values: CDR1 SGHVS, CDR2 FQNEAQ. Between the trimmed V and J ends, which lost 5 bases and 3 bases, there was a span of 20 bases. The CDR3, as DNA: TGTGCCAGCAGCCCCCAGGGCAGCGGGCGGTTCTACAATGAGCAGTTCTTC. Translating gives CASSPQGSGRFYNEQFF.

This rearrangement joins TRBV29-1 to TRBJ1-5, with D unresolved. The CDR3 consists of 16 residues. V was shortened by 8 bases and J by 0 bases, with 20 bases between the two germline ends. Germline CDR1 reads SQVTM; CDR2 reads ANQGSEA. The CDR3 sequence is CSPLNRPTVSNQPQHF. The CDR3 DNA reads TGCAGCCCGTTGAATAGGCCAACAGTTAGCAATCAGCCCCAGCATTTT.

This CDR3 is CASSPEGGTQPQHF. For the CDR3, the DNA is TGTGCCAGCAGCCCCGAAGGGGGGACTCAGCCCCAGCATTTT. The J gene is TRBJ1-5, the V gene TRBV7-9; D perhaps matches TRBD1 (6 bases). The V gene lost 5 bases and the J gene lost 6 bases, with 14 bases spanning the gap. The CDR3 loop spans 14 amino acids. Germline loops: CDR1 SEHNR, CDR2 FQNEAQ (reference sequence).

The V call is TRBV19, the J call TRBJ2-1; D is uncertain. This CDR3 contains 13 residues. Deletions cut 4 bases from V and 8 bases from J, with 12 bases between. From germline, CDR1 is LNHDA and CDR2 SQIVND (reference sequence). The chain's CDR3 is CASSTTLRDEQFF. CDR3 DNA sequence: TGTGCCAGTAGTACTACGCTACGGGATGAGCAGTTCTTC.

The chain joins TRBV25-1 to TRBJ2-1, with TRBD2 as a possible D gene (6 bases). CDR1 and CDR2 (germline): MGHDK, SYGVNS. The CDR3 runs 16 residues. V was shortened by 2 bases and J by 4 bases, with 15 bases between the two germline ends. CDR3 coding DNA: TGTGCCAGCAGTGAACCCGGGGGATATGATTACAATGAGCAGTTCTTC. Its protein product is CASSEPGGYDYNEQFF.

The chain joins TRBV29-1 to TRBJ1-5; D is unresolved. V lost 4 bases, J lost 6 bases, and 10 bases lay in between. This CDR3 comprises 12 residues. Germline V gene data show CDR1 as SQVTM and CDR2 as ANQGSEA. CDR3 in DNA: TGCAGCGTTGGAAGTCCGGGTCAGCCCCAGCATTTT. It translates to CSVGSPGQPQHF.

The rearrangement uses TRBV28 and TRBJ2-7; TRBD1 aligns across 10 bases. CDR3 size: 15 residues. V was pared by 5 bases and J by 9 bases, with 13 bases of the junction left unmatched. CDR1 MDHEN and CDR2 SYDVKM come from the germline V gene. The CDR3 DNA sequence: TGTGCCAGCAGTGAAACCCGGGACAGGGGTTTGGTGCAGTACTTC. Its protein product is CASSETRDRGLVQYF.

J is TRBJ1-2 and V is TRBV30; 7 nucleotides align to TRBD1. The CDR3 is 14 amino acids. CDR1 GTSNPN and CDR2 SVGIG come from the germline V gene (reference sequence). Unmatched junction bases numbered 12, after V lost 3 bases and J lost 8 bases. CDR3 sequence: CAWSQTGREKGYTF. The CDR3, as DNA: TGTGCCTGGAGCCAGACAGGGAGGGAGAAGGGCTACACCTTC.